Reported below is one TCR beta chain. CDR1 is SGDLS and CDR2 is YYNGEE in the germline V gene. The CDR3 spans 14 residues. The ends lost 3 bases at V and 4 bases at J; junction bases unmatched: 2. These data come from a study of blood T cell repertoires in COVID-19. Overall study: The analysed material was cDNA or gDNA that came from T cells, B-cell-depleted T cells, or PBMCs.

In the study's own analysis: Reference gene primer amplification gave estimated nucleated cell counts. Measured with immunoSEQ multiplex PCR; TCRdb has only the in-frame clones, and not every one. The DNA was the basis for D and trimming; V, J and clone size are from that table. This table has around 140,000 clones, approximately 80% appearing once. This clonotype was obtained from a man aged 55 to 69 with active or convalescent COVID-19. The genes are TRBV9 and TRBJ2-1; 9 bases line up with TRBD2. The source material was peripheral blood. CDR3 loop: CASSGLADYNEQFF. CDR3 sequence (DNA): TGTGCCAGCAGCGGACTAGCGGATTACAATGAGCAGTTCTTC.